The present T cell receptor beta chain was sequenced within a study of vaccination effects on CD4 cells after COVID-19. Notes on the study in general: Clones that were induced by infection or by vaccine showed marked contraction late after vaccination.

Within the ViraFEST assay, antigen-specific CD4+ T cells underwent expansion with viral peptide pools prior to sequencing. Once cultured for more than nine days, the cells underwent separation to obtain CD4+ T cells. Negative nucleocapsid antibody tests before and after vaccination confirmed no previous SARS-CoV-2 infection. Method: immunoSEQ multiplex PCR; TCRdb's copy keeps in-frame clones and lacks some. Of roughly 63,000 clones in the sample, under 90% were seen once. This clone came up once. Antigen: not known. The sample was CD4+ T cells from PBMCs cultured with SARS-CoV-2 spike peptides, taken before COVID-19 vaccination. The TCR was taken from a human donor who received a COVID-19 vaccine.

CDR3 region: CASTNLPGGSSPLHF. DNA for the CDR3: TGTGCCAGCACCAACCTACCGGGGGGATCTTCACCCCTCCACTTT. This chain uses TRBV27 with TRBJ1-6, with TRBD1 as a possible D gene (5 bases). Germline V CDR1 and CDR2: MNHEY, SMNVEV (reference sequence). Trimming took 7 bases from V and 9 from J, leaving 19 bases between them. This CDR3 contains 15 residues.